This T cell receptor (beta chain) was captured in a study of blood T cells in healthy people across ages. Sample-barcoded 5' priming and a J-beta primer mix drove a second PCR of roughly 6 to 12 cycles. TCRdb reanalysed the 5' RACE reads using MiXCR and keeps one entry per CDR3 protein. The sample has 500,000 to 650,000 distinct CDR3 sequences, about 27% seen once. In this sample, this clonotype turned up many times. No antigen is known for it. The CDR3 runs to 12 residues. V was shortened by 0 bases and J by 5 bases, with 4 bases between the two germline ends. The germline V gene has CDR1 SGDLS and CDR2 YYNGEE. Study-wide results and limits: Measured against age, TCR beta diversity per million T cells decreased in a roughly linear manner.

The sample was also linked to a second study, of T cells of mothers and their children. In that study: Reads recorded for TCR beta CDR3 numbered over 9 million per mother and roughly 3 million per child. Biologically related mothers and children overlapped slightly more than unrelated pairs, a non-significant difference.

Sample: blood. The TCR comes from a boy younger than 10 in good health. The chain combines TRBV9 with TRBJ2-3; D not resolved. CDR3 loop: CASSVGIDTQYF. In DNA, the CDR3 is TGTGCCAGCAGCGTAGGGATAGATACGCAGTATTTT.